Many counts were recorded for the clone carrying this T cell receptor (beta chain). Its cognate antigen is unknown. This sample is part of a study of tumor-infiltrating lymphocytes in primary liver carcinoma. Across the whole study: With diameters of about 4.2 to 10 cm, tumors were stage T1-T3 N0M0. Study results and limitations: Bulk unsorted samples prevented comparison of CD4+ and CD8+ repertoires. Tumors reached a significantly greater top-250-clone fraction than blood did (p = 0.039).

TCR beta cDNA came from 400 to 500 ng total RNA, primed with a constant-region primer. Libraries covering TCR beta were generated through three nested multiplex PCR rounds (using a slightly modified ARM-PCR). Running around 10 cycles apiece, the first two PCR rounds relied on TRBV1-TRBV30 forward primers together with a C-beta reverse primer. Each CDR3 protein is one row after TCRdb ran MiXCR on the multiplex PCR reads. This sample carries approximately 330,000 distinct CDR3 sequences, 65% of them seen once, and the ten largest clones take about 6.5%. The blood RNA (from unsorted whole blood) was obtained, and germline DNA was also extracted. Trimming at V came to 6 bases and at J to 3 bases, leaving 1 base not matched to a gene. This CDR3 has 13 residues.

The V gene is TRBV12-3 or TRBV12-4, the J gene TRBJ1-2, with 10 positions matching TRBD1. The sample consisted of peripheral blood. The clonotype originates from a man aged 35-49 years with primary liver carcinoma and hepatitis B virus infection. CDR3 loop: CASRGTGDYGYTF. The CDR3 nucleotides are TGTGCCAGCAGGGGGACAGGGGACTATGGCTACACCTTC.